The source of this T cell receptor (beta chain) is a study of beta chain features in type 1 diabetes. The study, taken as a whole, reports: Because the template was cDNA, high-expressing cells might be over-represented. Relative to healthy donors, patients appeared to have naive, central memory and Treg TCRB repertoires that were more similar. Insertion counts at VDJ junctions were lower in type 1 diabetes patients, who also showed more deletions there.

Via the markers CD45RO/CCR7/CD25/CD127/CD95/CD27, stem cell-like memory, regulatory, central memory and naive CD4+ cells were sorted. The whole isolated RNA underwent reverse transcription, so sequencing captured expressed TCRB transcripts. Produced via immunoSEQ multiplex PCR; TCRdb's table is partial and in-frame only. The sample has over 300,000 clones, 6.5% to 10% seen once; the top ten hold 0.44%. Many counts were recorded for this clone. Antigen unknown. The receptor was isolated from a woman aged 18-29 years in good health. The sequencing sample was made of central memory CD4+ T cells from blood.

In DNA, the CDR3 is TGTGCCAGCAGTGAAGGTGCGGGAGGTTTCGAGCAGTACTTC. Translated: CASSEGAGGFEQYF. The rearrangement uses TRBV2 and TRBJ2-7; 8 nucleotides agree with TRBD2. The J segment lost 6 bases and the V segment lost 1 base, leaving 5 bases of the junction unmatched. Germline lookup yields CDR1 SNHLY and CDR2 FYNNEI. This CDR3 is 14 amino acids long. Full variable domain (outside the CDR3, taken from reference TRBV2 and TRBJ2-7): EPEVTQTPSHQVTQMGQEVILRCVPISNHLYFYWYRQILGQKVEFLVSFYNNEISEKSEIFDDQFSVERPDGSNFTLKIRSTKLEDSAMYFCASSEGAGGFEQYFGPGTRLTVT.